This is a list of T cell receptor beta chains from one sample in a study of human T cells and chemical hapten exposure. One entry per CDR3 protein results from TCRdb running MiXCR on the RACE reads. There are about 120,000 distinct CDR3 sequences in the sample; 13% occur only once, and around 2.7% lies in the top ten. The sequencing used whole blood, collected in connection with sensitization to the hapten diphenylcyclopropenone (DPC). Receptor source: a woman under 30 with alopecia areata. Some clones in this sample may be carry-over from other donors' samples. CDR3s include the opening cysteine and the closing phenylalanine or tryptophan. The D gene is left open where the match is weak. Some rows mark clone size as missing; the rest say once, few, many or name a class of expanded clone.

cdr3_nt	cdr3_aa	v_call	clone_size	j_call	d_call
TGTGCCAGCAGCTTAGGGCCCCGCACCTACGAGCAGTACTTC	CASSLGPRTYEQYF	TRBV11-2	NA	TRBJ2-7	NA
TGTGCCAGCTCACCGGTGGACACTTCGTACCAAGAGACCCAGTACTTC	CASSPVDTSYQETQYF	TRBV18	NA	TRBJ2-5	NA
TGTGCCAGCAGTTCTCCCACAGACAGGTTCTCTCGACTCACCTTAATTGAAGCTTTCTTT	CASSSPTDRFSRLTLIEAFF	TRBV6-2/TRBV6-3	NA	TRBJ1-1	NA
TGCGCCAGCAGCCAAGATAACCCAGGGACAGGGGGCAATGAGCAGTTCTTC	CASSQDNPGTGGNEQFF	TRBV4-3	NA	TRBJ2-1	TRBD1
TGTGCCAGCAGCTTAGCGGCATCCGATCAGCCCCAGCATTTT	CASSLAASDQPQHF	TRBV7-9	many	TRBJ1-5	NA
TGTGCCAGCTCTGCGAGCTACAATGAGCAGTTCTTC	CASSASYNEQFF	TRBV18	few	TRBJ2-1	NA
TGTGCCAGCAGCCAAGGCCGGGGTGGGATTTGGACCGGGGAGCTGTTTTTT	CASSQGRGGIWTGELFF	TRBV11-2	many	TRBJ2-2	NA
TGCGCCAGTTCGTACCTTAGCGGGGGGATCCTCCACGAGCAGTACTTC	CASSYLSGGILHEQYF	TRBV5-1	NA	TRBJ2-7	TRBD2
TGTGCCAGCAGTTACTATCTGGGGGCGAGCACTGAAGCTTTCTTT	CASSYYLGASTEAFF	TRBV6-2/TRBV6-3	many	TRBJ1-1	NA
TGCAGCGTAGAACAGGGGACCGAGCAGTACTTC	CSVEQGTEQYF	TRBV29-1	many	TRBJ2-7	TRBD1
TGCAGTGCGCTCCCCGGCAGGGCGAGCTCCTACGAGCAGTACTTC	CSALPGRASSYEQYF	TRBV20-1	NA	TRBJ2-7	NA
TGTGCCAGCGCCTTAGAGTGGGCCTACGAGCAGTACTTC	CASALEWAYEQYF	TRBV21-1	NA	TRBJ2-7	NA
TGTGCCAGCTCACCAAACAGGGGAGGTTCTAGCAATCAGCCCCAGCATTTT	CASSPNRGGSSNQPQHF	TRBV18	many	TRBJ1-5	TRBD1
TGCAGTGCCCCACCAAATTTAGGCTACAATGAGCAGTTCTTC	CSAPPNLGYNEQFF	TRBV20-1	few	TRBJ2-1	NA
TGTGCCAGCAGCGACGGGACAGGGATCACAGATACGCAGTATTTT	CASSDGTGITDTQYF	TRBV7-2	NA	TRBJ2-3	TRBD1
TGTGCCAGCAGCCCACAGGGTCCTGGGTATGGCTACACCTTC	CASSPQGPGYGYTF	TRBV14	many	TRBJ1-2	NA
TGTGCCAGTAGTGGACAGAATCAGCCCCAGCATTTT	CASSGQNQPQHF	TRBV19	few	TRBJ1-5	NA
TGCAGCGTTGAATCGGGCACAGATACGCAGTATTTT	CSVESGTDTQYF	TRBV29-1	many	TRBJ2-3	NA
TGCGCCAGCAGCTTGGGACAGTCTTCGGGGAACGAGCAGTACTTC	CASSLGQSSGNEQYF	TRBV5-1	few	TRBJ2-7	NA
TGTGCCAGCAGTTTGGGCAGTAAAGCTGAGCAGTTCTTC	CASSLGSKAEQFF	TRBV28	NA	TRBJ2-1	NA
TGCAGCGTGCAGGGGGTTGCGGGCTCCTATGGCTACACCTTC	CSVQGVAGSYGYTF	TRBV29-1	few	TRBJ1-2	TRBD1
TGTGCCAGCAGTCTACTAGCGGGGAGCTCTGGGGCCAACGTCCTGACTTTC	CASSLLAGSSGANVLTF	TRBV27	NA	TRBJ2-6	TRBD2
TGTGCCAGCAGTGCGAAGGAAACAACTAATGAAAAACTGTTTTTT	CASSAKETTNEKLFF	TRBV25-1	NA	TRBJ1-4	NA
TGTGCCAGCAGTGAATTAGGACCCTACGAGCAGTACTTC	CASSELGPYEQYF	TRBV25-1	NA	TRBJ2-7	NA
TGTGCCAGCAGTGAATTGGGCAGGGAAAGATCACCCCTCCACTTT	CASSELGRERSPLHF	TRBV25-1	few	TRBJ1-6	NA
TGTGCCAGCAGTTCCGCCCTGAAGACCGGGGAGCTGTTTTTT	CASSSALKTGELFF	TRBV27	many	TRBJ2-2	NA
TGTGCCAGCAGTGAGGCTAGCTGGAGTGAGCAGTTCTTC	CASSEASWSEQFF	TRBV6-1	NA	TRBJ2-1	NA
TGTGCCAGCAGCACTCGGGACTATCCGTGGGAGCAGTACTTC	CASSTRDYPWEQYF	TRBV7-6	NA	TRBJ2-7	TRBD2
TGTGCCAGCAGCCCCCCGGACGACCCGCGGCAGCCCCAGCATTTT	CASSPPDDPRQPQHF	TRBV12-3/TRBV12-4	many	TRBJ1-5	NA
TGTGCCAGCAGCGACAGGGTATGGGAAAAACTGTTTTTT	CASSDRVWEKLFF	TRBV7-2	NA	TRBJ1-4	TRBD1
TGCAGTGCTAGAGATAGGGGACCGACCGGGGAGCTGTTTTTT	CSARDRGPTGELFF	TRBV20-1	NA	TRBJ2-2	NA
TGTGCCAGCAGCCCAGGACAGGGGTCCTACGAGCAGTACTTC	CASSPGQGSYEQYF	TRBV13	NA	TRBJ2-7	TRBD1
TGTGCCACCCTCGTGGGCCAGGAGCAGTACTTC	CATLVGQEQYF	TRBV27	few	TRBJ2-7	NA
TGTGCCAGCTCATCAAGGACAGGGGGCAAGCGGAACGAGCAGTACTTC	CASSSRTGGKRNEQYF	TRBV18	NA	TRBJ2-7	TRBD1
TGCGCCAGCAGCCGCGGGGCCGGGACAGGGGGATACGAGCAGTACTTC	CASSRGAGTGGYEQYF	TRBV4-3	many	TRBJ2-7	TRBD1
TGTGCCAGTAGTATAGATGGGTTAGGGGGACTAGACAATGAGCAGTTCTTC	CASSIDGLGGLDNEQFF	TRBV19	many	TRBJ2-1	TRBD2
TGTGCCAGCAGCCCACCGGTCTACGGTCAGCCCCAGCATTTT	CASSPPVYGQPQHF	TRBV28	NA	TRBJ1-5	NA
TGTGCCAGCAGCTTTATGGGGGGCTGGTCTGAAGCTTTCTTT	CASSFMGGWSEAFF	TRBV7-8	many	TRBJ1-1	NA
TGCGCCAGCAGCCAAGCTCGGGACATCCAAGAGACCCAGTACTTC	CASSQARDIQETQYF	TRBV4-1	NA	TRBJ2-5	NA
TGTGCCAGCAGCTTAGTCAGGACAGGGAATTCACCCCTCCACTTT	CASSLVRTGNSPLHF	TRBV11-2	NA	TRBJ1-6	TRBD1
TGTGCCAGCAGTTCCCCCCCTGGTCAGCCCCAGCATTTT	CASSSPPGQPQHF	TRBV6-5	NA	TRBJ1-5	NA
TGCGCCAGCAGCCAAGATAAAGGACTAGCGGGGAAGTACGAGCAGTACTTC	CASSQDKGLAGKYEQYF	TRBV4-3	many	TRBJ2-7	TRBD2
TGTGCCAGCCCATGGGGGCATGCTGGGGCCAACGTCCTGACTTTC	CASPWGHAGANVLTF	TRBV7-9	few	TRBJ2-6	NA
TGTGCCAGCAGCTTAGCGGAGGGCTATGGCTACACCTTC	CASSLAEGYGYTF	TRBV7-9	many	TRBJ1-2	NA
TGTGCCAGCGCCCCGACAGGGGTCTCCTACGAGCAGTACTTC	CASAPTGVSYEQYF	TRBV2	few	TRBJ2-7	TRBD1
TGTGCCAGCAGTTACTCGACAGGACTTAACTATAATTCACCCCTCCACTTT	CASSYSTGLNYNSPLHF	TRBV6-5	many	TRBJ1-6	NA
TGTGCCAGCAGCCAAGGACAGGGTGGGACTTTCTTT	CASSQGQGGTFF	TRBV3-1	many	TRBJ1-1	TRBD1
TGTGCCAGCTCACCGAGTTCCAGAGATACGCAGTATTTT	CASSPSSRDTQYF	TRBV18	NA	TRBJ2-3	NA
TGTGCCAGCAGTTTAAGAGGGGGCTACGCTGAAGCTTTCTTT	CASSLRGGYAEAFF	TRBV27	many	TRBJ1-1	TRBD1
TGTGCCAGCAGTTTAAACCCAGATACGCAGTATTTT	CASSLNPDTQYF	TRBV27	NA	TRBJ2-3	NA
TGCAGTGCTAGTCCCGGGACAGGGGGAAACTCACCCCTCCACTTT	CSASPGTGGNSPLHF	TRBV20-1	few	TRBJ1-6	TRBD1
TGCGCCAGCAGCCAAGATGCCCCAGGGCTCACAGATACGCAGTATTTT	CASSQDAPGLTDTQYF	TRBV4-3	few	TRBJ2-3	NA
TGTGCCAGCAGTTACCCAAATGAGCAGTTCTTC	CASSYPNEQFF	TRBV6-2/TRBV6-3	few	TRBJ2-1	NA
TGTGCCAGCTGGGACGTTGTAGCTGAAAAACTGTTTTTT	CASWDVVAEKLFF	TRBV28	NA	TRBJ1-4	NA
TGTGCCAGTAGTAGATCGACTAGCGGGGGGGCTGATGAGCAGTTCTTC	CASSRSTSGGADEQFF	TRBV19	few	TRBJ2-1	TRBD2
TGTGCCAGCAGCTTAGGGTTTAAGGGGAATCAGCCCCAGCATTTT	CASSLGFKGNQPQHF	TRBV7-6	many	TRBJ1-5	NA
TGCAGCGTTGAAACGGGGGGAGGAGATACGCAGTATTTT	CSVETGGGDTQYF	TRBV29-1	many	TRBJ2-3	TRBD2